This T cell receptor beta chain comes out of a study of identical twins (dated by TCRdb to between 2015 and 2016). Regarding the research as a whole: To test whether fetal clonotypes persist, this study deep-sequenced TCR alpha and beta repertoires from monozygotic twins, from unrelated adults of various ages, and from cord blood. To rule out contamination, replicate twin experiments were performed at different times with different library preparation protocols. Study-wide conclusions, independent of this receptor: Compared with coincidental sharing between unrelated individuals, out-of-frame TCR alpha sequences shared between twins had an excess of sequences with low generation probability. Zero-insertion analyses could be partly confounded by invariant T cells such as MAIT and iNKT, though diverse VJ usage argued against such confounding for most clonotypes. Recombination models systematically underestimated out-of-frame TCR alpha sharing in monozygotic twins but agreed with sharing between unrelated individuals. Fewer insertions were carried by abundant cord blood beta clonotypes; a weaker similar trend was observed in young adult naive repertoires, while no such trend was observed in memory repertoires. A weaker excess of twin sharing was found in beta out-of-frame sequences because the signal-to-noise ratio was lowered by fewer shared sequences. Because the same donors could not be followed over many years, the conclusions relied on cross-sectional statistical analysis.

The table lists this clonotype with a few counts. The antigen it recognizes is unknown. Base-call qualities are not available, and no considerably larger clone is one nucleotide away. V and J lose 7 bases and 8 bases, and a span of 14 bases separates them. CDR1 SNHLY and CDR2 FYNNEI were looked up in the germline V gene. There are 13 amino acids in the CDR3, from cysteine to phenylalanine inclusive. Of the read, only the CDR3 DNA is kept; its 39 bases are in frame from base 1. Library construction relied on 5' RACE. Data came from an Illumina HiSeq 2000. A universal primer binding site was introduced by template switching, and a unique molecular identifier was present in the final cDNA, enabling accurate counting of TCR cDNA molecules. Specific primers in the conserved constant-segment region were used to synthesize first-strand cDNA for TCR alpha and beta chains. To control for contamination, every cDNA library was double barcoded, receiving both a SMART-Mk sample barcode and Illumina barcodes. TruSeq adapter sequences and Illumina sample barcodes were added in two successive PCR steps. The TCR alpha and beta cDNA libraries were sequenced on the Illumina HiSeq platform using custom primers. The original pipeline was this. Unique molecular identifiers were extracted from raw reads with MiGEC, and CDR3 positions were determined with MiXCR. Recombination models were inferred per individual with the repgenHMM and IGoR tools using an EM algorithm. Shared clonotype analysis was performed with the tcR package in R, normalizing sharing by the product of cloneset sizes. To study raw recombination without the effects of thymic and clonal selection, out-of-frame nonproductive sequences were analyzed. TCRdb applied fastp at Q25 and MiXCR to the public reads, then kept only in-frame beta chains. Under each unique CDR3 protein, matching rows form one entry showing the most common genes and DNA. TCRdb, rather than the study authors, made the V and J calls. The sample profile shows 1,800,000 or so distinct CDR3 sequences; about 32% of them were found once. 0.25% to 0.3% of the sample belongs to the ten largest clones.

Only healthy Caucasian donors were included. The sequence links TRBV2 to TRBJ1-4, and possibly TRBD1, on 6 matching bases. The origin of this receptor is a newborn girl in good health. Sequenced sample: cord blood. CDR3 region: CASTLQGWEKLFF. Here is the DNA: TGTGCCAGCACCCTGCAGGGGTGGGAAAAACTGTTTTTT.